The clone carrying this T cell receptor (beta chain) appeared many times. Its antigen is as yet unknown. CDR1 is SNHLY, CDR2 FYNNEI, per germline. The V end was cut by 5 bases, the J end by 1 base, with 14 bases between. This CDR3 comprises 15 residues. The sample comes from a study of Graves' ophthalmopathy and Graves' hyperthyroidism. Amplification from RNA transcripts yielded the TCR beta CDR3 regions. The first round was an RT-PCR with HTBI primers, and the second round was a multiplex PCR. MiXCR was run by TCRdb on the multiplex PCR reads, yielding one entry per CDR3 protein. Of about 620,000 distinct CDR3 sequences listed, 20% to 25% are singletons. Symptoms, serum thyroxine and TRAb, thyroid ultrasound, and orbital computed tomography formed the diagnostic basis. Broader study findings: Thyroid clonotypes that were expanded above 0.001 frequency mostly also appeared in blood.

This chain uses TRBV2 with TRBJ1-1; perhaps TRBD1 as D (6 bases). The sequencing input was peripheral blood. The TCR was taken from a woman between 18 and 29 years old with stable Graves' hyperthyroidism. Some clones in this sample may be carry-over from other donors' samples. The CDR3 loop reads CASSPRQVSNTEAFF. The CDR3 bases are TGTGCCAGCAGTCCCCGACAGGTTTCGAACACTGAAGCTTTCTTT.